One and the same sample provided the 23 T cell receptor beta chains below, sequenced in a study of T cells in Graves' hyperthyroidism and ophthalmopathy (dated by TCRdb to between 2017 and 2020). Library method: multiplex PCR. The sequencing machine was an Illumina HiSeq 2000. The TCR beta CDR3 regions were amplified from the RNA transcripts. The first round of RT-PCR for the TCR CDR3 was performed with the HTBI primer set and the Qiagen OneStep RT-PCR kit. The public reads were reprocessed in TCRdb via fastp at Q25 and MiXCR, keeping in-frame beta chains. Each entry merges the rows of one CDR3 protein and shows their most common DNA and genes. Across this sample there are 340,000 or so distinct CDR3 sequences, with 15% to 20% seen only once. Clones ranked in the top ten supply 45% to 55% of the sample. Source material: blood. Source of these receptors: a woman aged 45 to 65 with Graves' hyperthyroidism.

This clonotype has just a few counts. The V and J genes are TRBV27 and TRBJ1-5; TRBD1 matches 9 bases. The CDR3 length is 17 residues. Per the germline V gene, CDR1 is MNHEY and CDR2 is SMNVEV (reference sequence). Trimming took 6 bases from V and 5 from J; bases not matched to a gene: 14. CDR3 protein: CASRSGTGNLDDQPQHF. As DNA, the CDR3 is TGTGCCAGCAGGTCCGGGACAGGGAATTTGGACGATCAGCCCCAGCATTTT.

This clonotype showed up just a few times. V and J are TRBV5-1 and TRBJ2-5; no reliable D call. Germline-derived CDR1 and CDR2 are SGHRS and YFSETQ. With 0 bases removed from V and 2 bases from J, the gap between germline ends came to 8 bases. The CDR3 covers 14 residues. The CDR3 region has the DNA TGCGCCAGCAGCTTGGCCTCAGAACAAGAGACCCAGTACTTC. Protein: CASSLASEQETQYF.

V gene TRBV11-1 combines with J gene TRBJ2-1; weak D call: TRBD2 (5 bases). The germline CDR1 and CDR2 sequences are SGHAT and FQDESV (reference sequence). The length of the CDR3 is 16 residues. Trimming pared 5 bases from V and 0 bases from J, leaving 14 bases between. CDR3 in amino acids: CASSPRLMSSYNEQFF. Written as DNA, the CDR3 is TGTGCCAGCAGCCCGCGACTAATGAGCTCCTACAATGAGCAGTTCTTC.

This clonotype was detected many times. The chain employs TRBV2 and TRBJ2-1; D is undetermined. V was trimmed by 3 bases and J by 8 bases, leaving 8 bases between them. In germline, CDR1 is SNHLY, CDR2 FYNNEI. The CDR3 covers 12 residues. As DNA, the CDR3 is TGTGCCAGCAGTGAGCACCCCGATGAGCAGTTCTTC. It translates to CASSEHPDEQFF.

This clonotype has more than one count but fewer than ten. The chain has TRBV20-1 and TRBJ2-1, with 9 bases aligning to TRBD1. V trimming: 2 bases; J trimming: 3 bases; junction bases outside the gene matches: 8. The CDR3 is 16 residues long. CDR1 is DFQATT, CDR2 SNEGSKA, per germline (reference sequence). CDR3 residues: CSARLGTGRDYNEQFF. The CDR3 DNA sequence: TGCAGTGCTAGACTTGGGACAGGGCGAGACTACAATGAGCAGTTCTTC.

This clonotype occurred many times. This chain links TRBV6-2 or TRBV6-3 with TRBJ1-1; D not resolved. The V gene's germline CDR1 is MNHEY and CDR2 SVGEGT. The CDR3 consists of 14 residues. V was trimmed by 2 bases and J by 1 base, leaving 8 bases between them. The CDR3 nucleotides read TGTGCCAGCAGTTACACCAGGCGGAACACTGAAGCTTTCTTT. This sequence encodes CASSYTRRNTEAFF.

The genes are TRBV20-1 and TRBJ2-5; TRBD1 matches 8 bases. This CDR3 region has 13 residues. Germline CDR1 is DFQATT and CDR2 is SNEGSKA (reference sequence). Losses at the gene ends were 6 bases for V and 3 bases for J; bases not matched to a gene: 6. DNA for the CDR3: TGCAGTGCGTATAAGACAGGGGAAGAGACCCAGTACTTC. It is translated as CSAYKTGEETQYF.

About this clonotype: Germline and junction disagree at one end, which may indicate a read error. J is TRBJ2-1 and V is TRBV28; tentative D call: TRBD2 (5 bases). Germline V lookup: CDR1 MDHEN, CDR2 SYDVKM. The CDR3 loop spans 16 amino acids. The DNA for the CDR3 is TGTGCCAGCAGCTTATTTGTCGGGGACTCCTACAATGAGCAGTTCTTC. This translates into CASSLFVGDSYNEQFF. The variable domain in full, with the rest retrieved from reference TRBV28 and TRBJ2-1, is DVKVTQSSRYLVKRTGEKVFLECVQDMDHENMFWYRQDPGLGLRLIYFSYDVKMKEKGDIPEGYSVSREKKERFSLILESASTNQTSMYLCASSLFVGDSYNEQFFGPGTRLTVL.

The sample holds many counts of this clonotype. V and J are TRBV12-3 or TRBV12-4 and TRBJ1-1; maybe TRBD1 (6 bases). V was clipped by 0 bases and J by 5 bases, with 13 bases between them. The CDR3 contains 15 residues. The CDR3: CASSLAPTGLTEAFF. DNA for the CDR3: TGTGCCAGCAGTTTAGCGCCCACAGGGCTTACTGAAGCTTTCTTT.

The genes are TRBV3-1 and TRBJ1-5; weak D call: TRBD1 (5 bases). V lost 1 base, J lost 11 bases, and 24 bases lay in between. The CDR3 has 17 residues. Per the germline V gene, CDR1 is LGHDT and CDR2 is YNNKEL (reference sequence). The CDR3 here is CASSQGVWRGTYASQHF. CDR3 coding DNA: TGTGCCAGCAGCCAAGGCGTTTGGCGGGGGACCTATGCGTCCCAGCATTTT.

A single count supports this clonotype. This rearrangement joins TRBV2 to TRBJ2-1, with 7 positions matching TRBD1. The CDR3 runs to 16 residues. The V gene's germline CDR1 is SNHLY and CDR2 FYNNEI. The J segment lost 4 bases and the V segment lost 7 bases, leaving 13 bases of the junction unmatched. CDR3 in amino acids: CASILKGADAYNEQFF. The CDR3 DNA is TGTGCCAGCATTCTGAAGGGGGCTGATGCTTACAATGAGCAGTTCTTC.

This clonotype was counted at least ten times. V gene TRBV2 combines with J gene TRBJ2-1, with 7 bases identical to TRBD2. CDR1 is SNHLY and CDR2 is FYNNEI in the germline V gene. There are 15 residues in the CDR3. Trimming at V came to 4 bases and at J to 5 bases, leaving 8 bases not matched to a gene. The CDR3 DNA is TGTGCCAGCAGTGGACCTAGCGGAATAGACAATGAGCAGTTCTTC. This gives the protein CASSGPSGIDNEQFF.

This sequence joins TRBV15 and TRBJ2-1; TRBD1 matches 7 bases. This CDR3 region has 16 residues. V dropped 3 bases and J dropped 4; count of bases not matched to a gene: 9. Germline V gene sequence: CDR1 LNHNV, CDR2 YYDKDF (reference sequence). DNA for the CDR3: TGTGCCACCAGCAGGAGAACGGGACAGACTTACAATGAGCAGTTCTTC. It specifies CATSRRTGQTYNEQFF.

In the case of this clonotype: At one end the junction does not follow the germline gene, possibly because of a read error. The V gene is TRBV28, the J gene TRBJ1-2; TRBD1 is a possible D gene (6 bases). Per the germline V gene, CDR1 is MDHEN and CDR2 is SYDVKM. CDR3 length: 13 amino acids. This CDR3 reads CASSPGQTDGCTF. The CDR3 DNA is TGTGCCAGCAGTCCGGGACAAACCGATGGCTGCACCTTC.

The rearrangement joins TRBV19 to TRBJ1-2; D remains unclear. V dropped 1 base and J dropped 2 bases, with 11 bases sitting between them. The CDR3 runs 15 residues. In germline, CDR1 is LNHDA, CDR2 SQIVND (reference sequence). The CDR3 sequence: CASSIGFQENYGYTF. DNA for the CDR3: TGTGCCAGTAGTATAGGATTTCAGGAAAACTATGGCTACACCTTC.

The rearrangement links TRBV13 to TRBJ2-3; 15 bases align to TRBD2. The germline CDR1 and CDR2 sequences are PRHDT and FYEKMQ (reference sequence). The CDR3 consists of 18 residues. With 5 bases clipped from V and 6 bases from J, the junction kept 12 bases outside the gene matches. CDR3 coding DNA: TGTGCCAGCAGCACCCGGACTAGCGGGGGGGAGAAAACTGATACGCAGTATTTT. Translated: CASSTRTSGGEKTDTQYF.

V is TRBV29-1 and J is TRBJ1-1; D gene unclear. Looked up from germline, CDR1 is SQVTM and CDR2 is ANQGSEA. The CDR3 covers 13 residues. Trimming removed 3 bases at V and 0 bases at J, with 8 bases between. DNA of the CDR3: TGCAGCGTTGACGCCGGTTTGAACACTGAAGCTTTCTTT. Translating it yields CSVDAGLNTEAFF.

J is TRBJ2-3 and V is TRBV10-1; 14 nucleotides line up with TRBD2. CDR1 WNHNN and CDR2 SYGVQD come from the germline V gene (reference sequence). The CDR3 totals 16 residues. After removal of 4 bases from V and 4 bases from J, the junction contained 4 bases not matched to a gene. The CDR3 region is CASSATSGGASDTQYF. The CDR3 DNA reads as TGCGCCAGCAGTGCGACTAGCGGGGGGGCCTCAGATACGCAGTATTTT.

This clonotype occurred once. The genes are TRBV6-2 or TRBV6-3 and TRBJ2-1, with 11 bases that match TRBD1. The CDR3 has 15 amino acids. V was pared by 6 bases and J by 7 bases, with 8 bases of the junction left unmatched. Germline V gene lookup returns CDR1 MNHEY and CDR2 SVGEGT. As DNA, the CDR3 is TGTGCCAGCAGCGCAATGGGACAGGGGGAAAATGAGCAGTTCTTC. It specifies CASSAMGQGENEQFF.

There are many counts of this clonotype. The gene calls are TRBV11-2 and TRBJ2-7; tentative D call: TRBD2 (6 bases). The CDR3 is 14 amino acids. CDR1 is SGHAT, CDR2 FQNNGV, per germline. Trimming shortened V by 4 bases and J by 3 bases, and 13 bases separated the two germline ends. In DNA, the CDR3 is TGTGCCAGCAGCTCAGAGTGGAGGGGCTACGAGCAGTACTTC. Amino acids: CASSSEWRGYEQYF.

A note on this clonotype: This may arise from a read error, as a much more abundant clone is one base away. The chain employs TRBV28 and TRBJ1-1; TRBD1 might be the D (5 bases). V gave up 2 bases and J gave up 3 bases, with 16 bases separating them. The CDR3 covers 16 residues. Germline V gene sequence: CDR1 MDHEN, CDR2 SYDVKM. The chain's CDR3 is CASSLGRQSPDTEAFF. Here the CDR3 DNA reads TGTGCCAGCAGTTTAGGCCGACAGTCACCGGACACTGAAGCTTTCTTT. Looking up the rest from reference TRBV28 and TRBJ1-1 gives the full variable domain: DVKVTQSSRYLVKRTGEKVFLECVQDMDHENMFWYRQDPGLGLRLIYFSYDVKMKEKGDIPEGYSVSREKKERFSLILESASTNQTSMYLCASSLGRQSPDTEAFFGQGTRLTVV.

This clonotype was seen a few times. The chain is built from TRBV27 and TRBJ2-7; D possibly corresponds to TRBD2 (6 bases). V lost 3 bases and J 7 bases, leaving 19 bases between the germline ends. Germline V CDR1 and CDR2: MNHEY, SMNVEV (reference sequence). CDR3 length: 15 amino acids. The CDR3 spells CASSFSGMGGEEQYV. CDR3 sequence (DNA): TGTGCCAGCAGTTTCTCAGGTATGGGCGGGGAAGAGCAGTACGTC.

This clonotype was detected many times. V is TRBV7-9 and J is TRBJ2-5, with 7 bases lining up with TRBD1. From germline, CDR1 is SEHNR and CDR2 FQNEAQ (reference sequence). The CDR3 is 13 residues long. V lost 1 base, J lost 4 bases, and 0 bases stayed unmatched. In DNA form, the CDR3 reads TGTGCCAGCAGCTTAGGACAGGGAGAGACCCAGTACTTC. Its protein product is CASSLGQGETQYF.